This TCR beta chain was captured by sequencing in a study of T cell repertoires in cytomegalovirus infection. Study-wide background: Recently identified HLA-C-restricted CMV epitopes were used, and well-studied HLA-B-restricted CMV epitopes were used as well. It can be stated that public TCR beta signatures indicated CMV infection as well as a matching HLA type.

This clonotype was seen repeatedly, ten times or more. Its antigen is unidentified. One entry per CDR3 protein results from TCRdb running MiXCR on the reads. The sample shows roughly 920,000 distinct CDR3 sequences, 30% to 40% of them seen only once. Study-level points and caveats: The study identified carriers of CMV plus the relevant HLA from cumulative public TCR beta family frequency. The study found HLA-C-restricted CMV-specific TCR beta clonotypes dominating the ex vivo response.

Here the sequenced sample was cultured CD8+ T cells from PBMCs, taken from culture after CMV antigen stimulation. The receptor was isolated from a human donor in good health (CMV status not recorded). Some clones in this sample may be carry-over from other donors' samples.

CDR3 in DNA: TGTGCCAGCAGCTCCTCCCGGAGTCTGACGTACGAGCAGTACTTC. Translation gives CASSSSRSLTYEQYF. The V and J genes are TRBV7-9 and TRBJ2-7; D remains unclear. The germline gives CDR1 SEHNR, CDR2 FQNEAQ (reference sequence). CDR3 length: 15 residues. Trimming pared 4 bases from V and 4 bases from J, leaving 17 bases between. Using reference TRBV7-9 and TRBJ2-7 for the parts outside the CDR3, the full variable domain is DTGVSQNPRHKITKRGQNVTFRCDPISEHNRLYWYRQTLGQGPEFLTYFQNEAQLEKSRLLSDRFSAERPKGSFSTLEIQRTEQGDSAMYLCASSSSRSLTYEQYFGPGTRLTVT.